The next 25 T cell receptor beta chains were all read from a single sample in a study of T-cell memory formation after mild COVID-19. TCRdb re-called the 5' RACE reads through MiXCR, storing one row per CDR3 protein. The sample has about 13,000 distinct CDR3 sequences, under 20% seen once; the top ten hold about three fifths. The sample comprised PBMCs or a T cell subset sorted from them (not recorded which). These receptor sequences come from a young man who had mild COVID-19 (a few samples of this study predate the infection). Cell type and time point are not known.

The chain links TRBV19 to TRBJ1-2, with a possible D match to TRBD1 (5 bases). CDR3 length equals 15 residues. V was pared by 4 bases and J by 1 base, with 13 bases between. Germline-derived CDR1 and CDR2 are LNHDA and SQIVND (reference sequence). The CDR3: CASSTHQGGNYGYTF. As DNA, the CDR3 is TGTGCCAGTAGTACCCATCAGGGAGGTAACTATGGCTACACCTTC.

This clonotype was picked up a small number of times. In DNA form, the CDR3 reads TGCGCCAGCAGCCACGACTTTTTACAGGGGGCGAGGGGGAAGACCCAGTACTTC. Translation: CASSHDFLQGARGKTQYF. The chain uses TRBV4-3 and TRBJ2-5, with TRBD1 identical over 9 bases. CDR1 and CDR2 from the germline V gene are LGHNA and YSLEER. The CDR3 runs to 18 residues. The V gene end was trimmed by 3 bases and the J gene end by 6 bases; junction bases not matched to a gene: 17.

This clonotype was counted between two and nine times. This chain uses TRBV6-1 with TRBJ2-7; unclear D gene. The V gene lost 7 bases and the J gene lost 3 bases, with 10 bases spanning the gap. There are 12 residues in the CDR3. Germline V gene lookup returns CDR1 MNHNS and CDR2 SASEGT. The DNA for the CDR3 is TGTGCCAGCAACCTAGGCCTCTACGAGCAGTACTTC. Its protein is CASNLGLYEQYF.

A few counts support this clonotype. The chain combines TRBV4-1 with TRBJ1-1; D unresolved. The V end lost 2 bases, the J end lost 0 bases, and 22 bases lay between the germline ends. Germline values: CDR1 MGHRA, CDR2 YSYEKL. The CDR3 consists of 19 residues. The CDR3 DNA is TGCGCCAGCAGCCAAATCCGCTGGATGGCCCGAAGCATGAACACTGAAGCTTTCTTT. It yields the protein CASSQIRWMARSMNTEAFF.

This clonotype has ten or more counts. The rearrangement uses TRBV20-1 and TRBJ2-3; 8 bases are shared with TRBD2. With 0 bases clipped from V and 4 bases from J, the junction kept 6 bases outside the gene matches. Germline CDR1 is DFQATT and CDR2 is SNEGSKA (reference sequence). This CDR3 is built from 15 residues. DNA for the CDR3: TGCAGTGCTAGAGATGACGGGGGGGCCGCAGATACGCAGTATTTT. Residues: CSARDDGGAADTQYF.

The sample holds many counts of this clonotype. This chain links TRBV13 with TRBJ2-5; the match to TRBD1 covers 8 bases. The trim removed 4 bases at V and 5 bases at J, leaving 12 bases unmatched. This CDR3 is 16 amino acids long. Germline V gene sequence: CDR1 PRHDT, CDR2 FYEKMQ (reference sequence). The CDR3 spells CASSSAVQGVRETQYF. CDR3 DNA sequence: TGTGCCAGCAGCTCCGCAGTACAGGGGGTTCGGGAGACCCAGTACTTC.

The V and J genes are TRBV7-2 and TRBJ1-2; 7 positions agree with TRBD1. V dropped 2 bases and J dropped 7; count of bases not matched to a gene: 10. The CDR3 consists of 15 residues. CDR1 is SGHTA, CDR2 FQGNSA, per germline. This CDR3 reads CASSLFGQAEGGYTF. The CDR3 DNA is TGTGCCAGCAGCTTATTCGGACAGGCGGAGGGTGGCTACACCTTC.

The sample holds many counts of this clonotype. V usage is TRBV3-1 and J usage is TRBJ2-1, with 8 nucleotides matching TRBD2. This CDR3 contains 16 residues. CDR1 LGHDT and CDR2 YNNKEL come from the germline V gene (reference sequence). V gave up 0 bases and J gave up 8 bases; unmatched junction bases: 9. The CDR3 nucleotides are TGTGCCAGCAGCCAAGAATCACGGGGGGGTGACGATGAGCAGTTCTTC. Its translation: CASSQESRGGDDEQFF.

The chain couples TRBV7-8 to TRBJ1-1; D perhaps matches TRBD1 (5 bases). Germline loops: CDR1 SGHVS, CDR2 FQNEAQ. CDR3 length: 15 amino acids. Trimming pared 0 bases from V and 4 bases from J, leaving 12 bases between. This chain's CDR3 is CASSLASGLGTEAFF. CDR3 DNA sequence: TGTGCCAGCAGCTTAGCGTCAGGGTTGGGCACTGAAGCTTTCTTT. The whole variable domain, remainder taken from reference TRBV7-8 and TRBJ1-1, is GAGVSQSPRYKVAKRGQDVALRCDPISGHVSLFWYQQALGQGPEFLTYFQNEAQLDKSGLPSDRFFAERPEGSVSTLKIQRTQQEDSAVYLCASSLASGLGTEAFFGQGTRLTVV.

This clonotype appeared many times. This chain links TRBV6-5 with TRBJ2-5, with D perhaps matching TRBD2 (5 bases). The CDR3 runs 15 residues. V lost 2 bases to trimming and J lost 1 base, with 11 bases between them. Germline V gene sequence: CDR1 MNHEY, CDR2 SVGAGI. CDR3 region: CASSYRGNSQETQYF. The DNA of the CDR3 is TGTGCCAGCAGTTACCGAGGGAACTCCCAAGAGACCCAGTACTTC.

The J gene is TRBJ1-4, the V gene TRBV4-3; unclear D gene. Trimming took off 2 bases at V and 3 bases at J, with 16 bases between the two ends. Germline CDR1 LGHNA, CDR2 YSLEER. This CDR3 region has 17 residues. The CDR3 loop reads CASSQLEGRGANEKLFF. The CDR3 DNA reads as TGCGCCAGCAGCCAACTCGAGGGTAGAGGAGCTAATGAAAAACTGTTTTTT.

V usage is TRBV12-3 or TRBV12-4 and J usage is TRBJ2-7; D not certain. This CDR3 contains 13 residues. V shed 2 bases and J shed 1 base, with 6 bases lying between them. CDR3 coding DNA: TGTGCCAGCAGTTTATCGGCGTCCTACGAGCAGTACGTC. Protein product: CASSLSASYEQYV.

This clonotype was counted ten times or more. The chain uses TRBV7-9 and TRBJ2-1; a weak D match, TRBD1 (6 bases). This CDR3 has 15 amino acids. Germline V CDR1 and CDR2: SEHNR, FQNEAQ (reference sequence). The V end lost 5 bases, the J end lost 4 bases, and 15 bases lay between the germline ends. The CDR3 sequence is CASSPDRKLYNEQFF. The CDR3 DNA reads TGTGCCAGCAGCCCCGACAGGAAGCTATACAATGAGCAGTTCTTC.

This clonotype was seen repeatedly, ten times or more. The V gene is TRBV6-5, the J gene TRBJ2-7, with TRBD2 identical over 7 bases. Trimming removed 4 bases from V and 0 bases from J; junction bases left unmatched: 9. The V gene's germline CDR1 is MNHEY and CDR2 SVGAGI. The CDR3 has 16 amino acids. CDR3 sequence reads: CASSSTGGRDSYEQYV. CDR3 sequence (DNA): TGTGCCAGCAGTTCCACGGGAGGTAGGGACTCCTACGAGCAGTACGTC.

This clonotype was recorded many times. The chain employs TRBV11-2 and TRBJ1-2; D uncertain. The CDR3 runs to 14 residues. With 5 bases removed from V and 2 bases from J, the gap between germline ends came to 12 bases. In germline, CDR1 is SGHAT, CDR2 FQNNGV. CDR3 sequence reads: CASSLWTGNYGYTF. The CDR3 DNA reads TGTGCCAGCAGCCTGTGGACGGGAAACTATGGCTACACCTTC.

This clonotype was seen repeatedly, ten times or more. The chain has TRBV6-1 and TRBJ1-2; D unresolved. CDR3 length equals 13 residues. With 4 bases removed from V and 4 bases from J, the gap between germline ends came to 10 bases. CDR1 and CDR2 (germline): MNHNS, SASEGT. CDR3 residues: CASSVDSVYGYTF. In DNA, the CDR3 is TGTGCCAGCAGTGTTGATAGTGTCTATGGCTACACCTTC.

The chain combines TRBV20-1 with TRBJ2-7; a possible D gene is TRBD1 (6 bases). V dropped 4 bases and J dropped 4 bases, with 20 bases sitting between them. Per germline, CDR1 DFQATT and CDR2 SNEGSKA (reference sequence). The CDR3 runs to 15 residues. CDR3 in amino acids: CSATAGTSNHYEQYV. Here the CDR3 DNA reads TGCAGTGCTACCGCCGGGACATCGAACCATTACGAGCAGTACGTC.

This clonotype was found many times. The chain joins TRBV20-1 to TRBJ1-1; no clear D. V lost 6 bases to trimming and J lost 3 bases, with 5 bases between them. Per germline, CDR1 DFQATT and CDR2 SNEGSKA (reference sequence). The CDR3 has 10 amino acids. The CDR3 DNA sequence: TGCAGTGCAGGGTACACTGAAGCTTTCTTT. It is translated as CSAGYTEAFF.

This clonotype was detected ten times or more. The rearrangement links TRBV4-3 to TRBJ2-6; no clear D gene. Germline V CDR1 and CDR2: LGHNA, YSLEER. The CDR3 spans 17 residues. V was cut by 1 base and J by 0 bases, with 10 bases left in between. This chain's CDR3 is CASSQGSSPSGANVLTF. As DNA, the CDR3 is TGCGCCAGCAGCCAAGGGTCCAGCCCCTCTGGGGCCAACGTCCTGACTTTC.

This clonotype has ten or more counts. V and J are TRBV9 and TRBJ1-1; D is perhaps TRBD1 (6 bases). Germline V gene data show CDR1 as SGDLS and CDR2 as YYNGEE. CDR3 size: 14 residues. V lost 4 bases and J 8 bases, leaving 18 bases between the germline ends. The CDR3 nucleotides read TGTGCCAGCAGCCAGGGCGACAGGACGTACGAAGCTTTCTTT. Its protein product is CASSQGDRTYEAFF.

V is TRBV6-5 and J is TRBJ1-4; D possibly corresponds to TRBD1 (5 bases). Trimming removed 2 bases from V and 7 bases from J, with 11 bases in between. This CDR3 region has 14 residues. The germline gives CDR1 MNHEY, CDR2 SVGAGI. The CDR3 region has the DNA TGTGCCAGCAGTTACCGGACAACCATTGAAAAACTGTTTTTT. This translates into CASSYRTTIEKLFF.

The table lists this clonotype with many counts. The CDR3 sequence: CASSFAPATDTQYF. The CDR3 nucleotides read TGTGCCAGCAGCTTTGCTCCTGCTACAGATACGCAGTATTTT. The chain employs TRBV7-2 and TRBJ2-3; D is uncertain. The CDR3 spans 14 residues. Trimming took 3 bases from V and 3 from J, leaving 10 bases between them. Looked up from germline, CDR1 is SGHTA and CDR2 is FQGNSA.

J is TRBJ2-3 and V is TRBV7-9, with D hard to call. Germline V gene sequence: CDR1 SEHNR, CDR2 FQNEAQ (reference sequence). Deletions cut 3 bases from V and 0 bases from J, with 10 bases between. The CDR3 is 15 residues long. DNA of the CDR3: TGTGCCAGCAGCTTCACAGTCCCTAGCACAGATACGCAGTATTTT. Its protein is CASSFTVPSTDTQYF.

V and J are TRBV20-1 and TRBJ2-3; 8 bases map to TRBD1. CDR1 is DFQATT and CDR2 is SNEGSKA in the germline V gene (reference sequence). V lost 4 bases, J lost 5 bases, and 11 bases stayed unmatched. This CDR3 contains 15 residues. The CDR3 sequence is CSATMTGARGDTQYF. CDR3 sequence (DNA): TGCAGTGCTACGATGACAGGGGCGAGGGGAGATACGCAGTATTTT.

This clonotype showed up just a few times. The chain joins TRBV6-5 to TRBJ1-2, with unresolved D. Per the germline V gene, CDR1 is MNHEY and CDR2 is SVGAGI. This CDR3 has 13 amino acids. With 7 bases removed from V and 0 bases from J, the gap between germline ends came to 9 bases. CDR3 coding DNA: TGTGCCAGCACGCGGGGAACTAACTATGGCTACACCTTC. Its protein is CASTRGTNYGYTF.